This TCR beta chain was identified during a study of graft-versus-host responses after intestinal transplantation. Study-wide context: Transplant types were multivisceral, liver-intestinal, or isolated intestinal. All recipients got anti-thymocyte globulin induction, then tacrolimus and steroids for 2 to 4 years.

V lost 1 base and J 2 bases, leaving 9 bases between the germline ends. The CDR3 has 16 residues. The germline V gene encodes CDR1 MNHEY and CDR2 SVGAGI. Study-level results: Graft-versus-host to host-versus-graft clonal ratios in allografts were high in patients with graft-donor T cell macrochimerism. The marrow of recipients harbored GvH clones, and ileum or blood showed some of them first.

Concerning this clone: Its antigen is undetermined.

TCRdb's copy holds only in-frame clones and misses some; the assay was immunoSEQ multiplex PCR. The table lists about 40,000 clones, about 90% of them singletons. This sample comprised PBMCs, obtained 314 days after intestinal transplant. The genes are TRBV6-5 and TRBJ1-6, with a weak D call TRBD1 (5 bases). The receptor was isolated from a human patient who received an intestinal transplant, so some T cells may come from the graft donor. The CDR3 protein is CASSYFGDPYNSPLHF. For the CDR3, the DNA is TGTGCCAGCAGTTACTTTGGGGACCCCTATAATTCACCCCTCCACTTT.